This entry lists 32 T cell receptor beta chains sequenced from one sample in a study of T-cell reconstitution after alpha-beta-depleted transplantation in children. Unique molecular identifiers were used in preparing the TCRbeta library. TCRdb redid the calling of the PCR reads with MiXCR, one entry per CDR3 protein. Of about 540,000 distinct CDR3 sequences listed, around 18% were seen once; the top ten hold more than 2.5%. The starting material was PBMCs from the stem cell graft donor, obtained from the stem cell graft. These receptors all stem from a human donor who donated a stem cell graft to a child with acute lymphoblastic leukemia.

CDR3 protein: CSARDLSSGQDEQYF. CDR3 sequence (DNA): TGCAGTGCTAGAGATTTGTCTAGCGGGCAGGACGAGCAGTACTTC. The chain recombines TRBV20-1 with TRBJ2-7; 8 bases are shared with TRBD2. Germline V gene data show CDR1 as DFQATT and CDR2 as SNEGSKA (reference sequence). Trimming took 0 bases from V and 5 from J; bases not matched to a gene: 9. The CDR3 has 15 residues.

This clonotype was found a few times. The V and J genes are TRBV7-9 and TRBJ1-1; D gene uncertain. The ends were cut back, 1 base at V and 7 bases at J, with 10 bases in the middle. This CDR3 is built from 13 residues. Germline V gives CDR1 SEHNR, CDR2 FQNEAQ (reference sequence). The CDR3 nucleotides read TGTGCCAGCAGCTTAGTCCCCTCAGGTGAAGCTTTCTTT. As protein: CASSLVPSGEAFF.

This clonotype was counted at least ten times. This chain connects TRBV9 to TRBJ2-1, with 8 bases fitting TRBD2. This CDR3 has 16 amino acids. Germline V gene data show CDR1 as SGDLS and CDR2 as YYNGEE. V trimming: 0 bases; J trimming: 8 bases; junction bases outside the gene matches: 10. DNA of the CDR3: TGTGCCAGCAGCGTAGGGGGGACTAGTGGGGTCGATGAGCAGTTCTTC. Translating gives CASSVGGTSGVDEQFF.

The chain joins TRBV6-5 to TRBJ2-7; D unclear. Germline V gene lookup returns CDR1 MNHEY and CDR2 SVGAGI. CDR3 length equals 17 residues. Trimming took off 0 bases at V and 4 bases at J, with 19 bases between the two ends. This chain's CDR3 is CASSYSQGPDSRYEQYF. Written as DNA, the CDR3 is TGTGCCAGCAGTTACTCGCAAGGCCCCGATTCAAGGTACGAGCAGTACTTC.

V and J are TRBV5-8 and TRBJ1-5, with 7 bases matching TRBD1. Per germline, CDR1 SGHTS and CDR2 YDEGEE. V lost 6 bases and J lost 9; bases outside the gene matches: 15. The CDR3 has 15 residues. The DNA for the CDR3 is TGTGCCAGCACCCTCGGACAGGTTGATCATGGGCCCCAGCATTTT. Its protein product is CASTLGQVDHGPQHF.

The chain has TRBV2 and TRBJ2-7; the D gene is possibly TRBD2 (6 bases). This CDR3 region has 14 residues. CDR1 is SNHLY, CDR2 FYNNEI, per germline. V lost 6 bases and J lost 1, with 13 bases in between. The CDR3 protein is CASRGGRGSYEQYF. Here the CDR3 DNA reads TGTGCCAGCAGGGGGGGAAGGGGATCCTACGAGCAGTACTTC.

The gene calls are TRBV27 and TRBJ2-3; D is unclear. Looked up from germline, CDR1 is MNHEY and CDR2 is SMNVEV (reference sequence). CDR3 length: 15 amino acids. Trimming took off 2 bases at V and 2 bases at J, with 11 bases between the two ends. For the CDR3, the DNA is TGTGCCAGCAGTTTAATCGGGTCTTTCACAGATACGCAGTATTTT. It codes for CASSLIGSFTDTQYF.

V is TRBV20-1 and J is TRBJ2-4; 7 bases are a match to TRBD2. Per the germline V gene, CDR1 is DFQATT and CDR2 is SNEGSKA (reference sequence). The CDR3 has 13 residues. Trimming at V came to 6 bases and at J to 2 bases, leaving 4 bases not matched to a gene. The CDR3: CSATGGTKNIQYF. The CDR3 DNA reads TGCAGTGCGACGGGAGGAACCAAAAACATTCAGTACTTC.

In the case of this clonotype: The germline gene is not matched at one end of the junction; a read error may be the cause. This chain uses TRBV5-1 with TRBJ1-4; TRBD1 might be the D (5 bases). The CDR3 is made up of 14 amino acids. Germline values: CDR1 SGHRS, CDR2 YFSETQ. This chain's CDR3 is CASSLGGHNEQLFF. The CDR3 DNA reads as TGCGCCAGCAGCTTGGGAGGACATAATGAACAACTGTTTTTT.

This clonotype was detected only a few times. The chain couples TRBV6-1 to TRBJ2-7, with a tentative D call TRBD1 (5 bases). V lost 3 bases and J 2 bases, leaving 11 bases between the germline ends. This CDR3 is built from 14 residues. Germline V gene sequence: CDR1 MNHNS, CDR2 SASEGT. The CDR3 sequence is CASSEGRVPYEQYF. CDR3 nucleotides: TGTGCCAGCAGTGAGGGCAGGGTACCCTACGAGCAGTACTTC.

This chain links TRBV5-1 with TRBJ2-5; a weak D match, TRBD1 (6 bases). The V end was cut by 2 bases, the J end by 4 bases, with 15 bases between. Germline CDR1 and CDR2: SGHRS and YFSETQ. The CDR3 covers 15 residues. CDR3 protein: CASSFMQGIPETQYF. CDR3 in DNA: TGCGCCAGCAGCTTTATGCAGGGGATTCCAGAGACCCAGTACTTC.

The gene calls are TRBV5-1 and TRBJ2-1, with D possibly being TRBD1 or TRBD2 (5 bases each). V lost 3 bases and J lost 7, with 14 bases in between. The length of the CDR3 is 14 residues. Per germline, CDR1 SGHRS and CDR2 YFSETQ. The DNA of the CDR3 is TGCGCCAGCAGCTCCCCCTTCGAGGGGAATGAGCAGTTCTTC. Protein: CASSSPFEGNEQFF.

This clonotype was counted only a few times. The gene calls are TRBV2 and TRBJ1-5, with D possibly TRBD1 on 6 matching bases. The CDR3 sequence is 14 residues long. Per the germline V gene, CDR1 is SNHLY and CDR2 is FYNNEI. Trimming left V 2 bases short and J 7 bases short, with 12 bases between. DNA of the CDR3: TGTGCCAGCAGTGAACAGGGGTTAATGCAGCCCCAGCATTTT. Translating gives CASSEQGLMQPQHF.

This chain connects TRBV27 to TRBJ2-1; 7 bases line up with TRBD2. This CDR3 spans 15 amino acids. Germline V CDR1 and CDR2: MNHEY, SMNVEV (reference sequence). Trimming took 7 bases from V and 6 from J; bases not matched to a gene: 12. The CDR3: CASIPPGVAGNEQFF. CDR3 in DNA: TGTGCCAGCATCCCGCCGGGGGTAGCGGGCAATGAGCAGTTCTTC.

V gene TRBV6-5 combines with J gene TRBJ2-7; D unclear. Trimming left V 4 bases short and J 1 base short, with 11 bases between. CDR3 length equals 14 residues. CDR1 and CDR2 from the germline V gene are MNHEY and SVGAGI. In DNA, the CDR3 is TGTGCCAGCAGTTCATTCGGCAGTTCCTACGAGCAGTACTTC. Protein sequence: CASSSFGSSYEQYF.

The V gene is TRBV27, the J gene TRBJ1-2; D gene unclear. CDR1 and CDR2 (germline): MNHEY, SMNVEV (reference sequence). The CDR3 contains 11 residues. Trimming stripped 3 bases from V and 8 bases from J, with 7 bases between. The CDR3 coding sequence is TGTGCCAGCAGTTTTAACGGGGGCTACACCTTC. Translated, it gives CASSFNGGYTF.

This clonotype showed up just a few times. CDR3: CASSEQGEGTDTQYF. In DNA form, the CDR3 reads TGCGCCAGCAGCGAACAGGGAGAGGGGACAGATACGCAGTATTTT. The V gene is TRBV5-1, the J gene TRBJ2-3; possibly TRBD1 for D (6 bases). V shed 4 bases and J shed 3 bases, with 15 bases lying between them. In germline, CDR1 is SGHRS, CDR2 YFSETQ. There are 15 residues in the CDR3.

This clonotype has more than one count but fewer than ten. This sequence joins TRBV29-1 and TRBJ1-5; no clear D. V lost 4 bases and J 0 bases, leaving 7 bases between the germline ends. This CDR3 has 13 amino acids. Germline CDR1 reads SQVTM; CDR2 reads ANQGSEA. CDR3 in amino acids: CSVVTVSNQPQHF. The CDR3, as DNA: TGCAGCGTTGTTACAGTTAGCAATCAGCCCCAGCATTTT.

This clonotype came up a few times. The V gene is TRBV24-1, the J gene TRBJ2-1; D gene uncertain. Germline lookup yields CDR1 KGHDR and CDR2 SFDVKD. This CDR3 region has 12 residues. Deletions cut 3 bases from V and 10 bases from J, with 9 bases between. The CDR3 here is CATSDVAGEQFF. As DNA, the CDR3 is TGTGCCACCAGTGATGTTGCTGGGGAGCAGTTCTTC.

The chain is built from TRBV20-1 and TRBJ2-3, with a possible D match to TRBD1 (6 bases). V dropped 4 bases and J dropped 4 bases, with 9 bases sitting between them. The CDR3 sequence is 12 residues long. Germline V gene sequence: CDR1 DFQATT, CDR2 SNEGSKA (reference sequence). CDR3: CSANTGPDTQYF. Written as DNA, the CDR3 is TGCAGTGCTAATACAGGGCCAGATACGCAGTATTTT.

The chain recombines TRBV20-1 with TRBJ2-7; the match to TRBD1 covers 9 bases. Unmatched junction bases numbered 4, after V lost 3 bases and J lost 7 bases. The CDR3 length is 12 residues. The germline gives CDR1 DFQATT, CDR2 SNEGSKA (reference sequence). CDR3 nucleotide sequence: TGCAGTGCTAGGAAGACAGGGGGGGAGCAGTACTTC. Its translation is CSARKTGGEQYF.

The chain is built from TRBV7-9 and TRBJ1-5, with D unclear. Trimming cost V 4 bases and J 10 bases, with 14 bases left between them. In germline, CDR1 is SEHNR, CDR2 FQNEAQ (reference sequence). CDR3 length: 13 residues. CDR3 in amino acids: CASSSGRETPQHF. DNA for the CDR3: TGTGCCAGCAGCTCCGGGAGGGAGACACCCCAGCATTTT.

Only a few counts were recorded for this clonotype. V is TRBV10-3 and J is TRBJ2-5, with a tentative D call TRBD2 (5 bases). Trimming left V 6 bases short and J 2 bases short, with 10 bases between. The CDR3 runs 13 residues. CDR1 ENHRY and CDR2 SYGVKD come from the germline V gene. This CDR3 reads CAISLTGQETQYF. The CDR3 nucleotides read TGTGCCATCAGCCTTACGGGACAAGAGACCCAGTACTTC.

This clonotype was recorded many times. The rearrangement links TRBV15 to TRBJ1-5; 7 bases match TRBD1. V was pared by 0 bases and J by 6 bases, with 5 bases of the junction left unmatched. The CDR3 runs to 15 residues. Germline V CDR1 and CDR2: LNHNV, YYDKDF (reference sequence). The CDR3 DNA is TGTGCCACCAGCAGAGATCTACAGGGGCCTCAGCCCCAGCATTTT. Its protein is CATSRDLQGPQPQHF.

Ten or more counts support this clonotype. The genes are TRBV14 and TRBJ1-1; D is unresolved. The CDR3 extends over 12 amino acids. V gave up 4 bases and J gave up 3 bases, with 6 bases separating them. Germline V gene data show CDR1 as SGHDN and CDR2 as FVKESK. CDR3 nucleotide sequence: TGTGCCAGCAGCCTGCAGTACACTGAAGCTTTCTTT. Its protein product is CASSLQYTEAFF.

The sample holds a few counts of this clonotype. This rearrangement joins TRBV12-3 or TRBV12-4 to TRBJ1-1, with D perhaps matching TRBD1 (6 bases). CDR3 length: 16 amino acids. The V gene lost 6 bases and the J gene lost 0 bases, with 17 bases spanning the gap. CDR3 DNA: TGTGCCAGCAGCTCTGACAGGCACTATATGAACACTGAAGCTTTCTTT. Amino acids: CASSSDRHYMNTEAFF.

This clonotype was seen ten or more times. V and J are TRBV5-1 and TRBJ2-7; 11 nucleotides align to TRBD2. The CDR3 totals 14 residues. Germline V CDR1 and CDR2: SGHRS, YFSETQ. Trimming cost V 3 bases and J 5 bases; bases outside gene matches: 4. In DNA form, the CDR3 reads TGCGCCAGCAGCTCGACTAGCGGGATACACGAGCAGTACTTC. Protein: CASSSTSGIHEQYF. The variable domain in full, with the rest retrieved from reference TRBV5-1 and TRBJ2-7, is KAGVTQTPRYLIKTRGQQVTLSCSPISGHRSVSWYQQTPGQGLQFLFEYFSETQRNKGNFPGRFSGRQFSNSRSEMNVSTLELGDSALYLCASSSTSGIHEQYFGPGTRLTVT.

This clonotype was seen a few times. The J gene is TRBJ1-3, the V gene TRBV5-1; D gene unclear. The V gene lost 2 bases and the J gene lost 0 bases, with 9 bases spanning the gap. The germline CDR1 and CDR2 sequences are SGHRS and YFSETQ. This CDR3 contains 15 residues. The CDR3 sequence is CASSFLGDSGNTIYF. CDR3 bases: TGCGCCAGCAGCTTCTTGGGCGACTCTGGAAACACCATATATTTT.

This rearrangement joins TRBV25-1 to TRBJ1-2, with 9 bases fitting TRBD1. This CDR3 contains 16 residues. The germline CDR1 and CDR2 sequences are MGHDK and SYGVNS. V dropped 1 base and J dropped 0; count of bases not matched to a gene: 3. CDR3 bases: TGTGCCAGCAGTGAATGGGACAGGGAGACTAACTATGGCTACACCTTC. This gives the protein CASSEWDRETNYGYTF.

The chain carries TRBV5-4 and TRBJ2-6; tentative D call: TRBD1 (5 bases). Germline V gene data show CDR1 as SGHNT and CDR2 as YYREEE (reference sequence). This CDR3 is built from 16 residues. V was clipped by 2 bases and J by 3 bases, with 12 bases between them. CDR3 bases: TGTGCCAGCAGCTTAGGGGCTGGGCTTGGGGCCAACGTCCTGACTTTC. Translating it yields CASSLGAGLGANVLTF. Combining the CDR3 with reference TRBV5-4 and TRBJ2-6 gives the whole variable domain ETGVTQSPTHLIKTRGQQVTLRCSSQSGHNTVSWYQQALGQGPQFIFQYYREEENGRGNFPPRFSGLQFPNYSSELNVNALELDDSALYLCASSLGAGLGANVLTFGAGSRLTVL.

The V call is TRBV15, the J call TRBJ1-5; D may be TRBD1 (5 bases). Trimming removed 0 bases at V and 4 bases at J, with 7 bases between. The CDR3 runs to 14 residues. CDR1 is LNHNV, CDR2 YYDKDF, per germline (reference sequence). CDR3 in DNA: TGTGCCACCAGCAGAGATCCAGGGAATCAGCCCCAGCATTTT. Protein sequence: CATSRDPGNQPQHF.

This clonotype has just a few counts. The V call is TRBV4-1, the J call TRBJ2-1; 12 bases align to TRBD2. The CDR3 extends over 16 amino acids. V was pared by 4 bases and J by 6 bases, with 7 bases of the junction left unmatched. Germline lookup yields CDR1 MGHRA and CDR2 YSYEKL. This chain's CDR3 is CASSRRLAGALNEQFF. The CDR3 region has the DNA TGCGCCAGCAGCCGACGACTAGCGGGAGCCCTCAATGAGCAGTTCTTC.